Described below is a single TCR beta chain sequence and its context. The source of the sample is a study of blood T cell repertoires in COVID-19. At the level of the study: PBMCs, B-cell-depleted T cells, or T cells were the source of the cDNA or gDNA that made up the material.

Clinical histories supplied by participants themselves formed the basis of cohort assignment. Either two negative PCRs, clearance, or symptom resolution qualified Cohort 3 donors as recovered. The CDR3 covers 14 residues. J was trimmed by 8 bases and V by 8 bases; bases with no gene match: 7. The V gene's germline CDR1 is SGHAT and CDR2 FQNNGV. Authors' processing steps: Reference gene primers were amplified, and this amplification served to estimate nucleated cell counts. The data were produced by immunoSEQ multiplex PCR, yet TCRdb's version contains in-frame clones alone and is incomplete. The V and J calls and the clone size are those of that table, but D and trimming were determined from the DNA. Of about 250,000 clones listed, around 89% were seen once; the top ten hold about 3%.

The gene calls are TRBV11-2 and TRBJ1-4, with 11 bases fitting TRBD1. The source is a woman aged 50 to 65 who had recovered from COVID-19. The sequencing input was PBMCs or T cells enriched from blood (not recorded which). The CDR3 DNA reads TGTGCCAGCCGTTTCGGGACAGGGGGGGAAAAACTGTTTTTT. It translates to CASRFGTGGEKLFF.